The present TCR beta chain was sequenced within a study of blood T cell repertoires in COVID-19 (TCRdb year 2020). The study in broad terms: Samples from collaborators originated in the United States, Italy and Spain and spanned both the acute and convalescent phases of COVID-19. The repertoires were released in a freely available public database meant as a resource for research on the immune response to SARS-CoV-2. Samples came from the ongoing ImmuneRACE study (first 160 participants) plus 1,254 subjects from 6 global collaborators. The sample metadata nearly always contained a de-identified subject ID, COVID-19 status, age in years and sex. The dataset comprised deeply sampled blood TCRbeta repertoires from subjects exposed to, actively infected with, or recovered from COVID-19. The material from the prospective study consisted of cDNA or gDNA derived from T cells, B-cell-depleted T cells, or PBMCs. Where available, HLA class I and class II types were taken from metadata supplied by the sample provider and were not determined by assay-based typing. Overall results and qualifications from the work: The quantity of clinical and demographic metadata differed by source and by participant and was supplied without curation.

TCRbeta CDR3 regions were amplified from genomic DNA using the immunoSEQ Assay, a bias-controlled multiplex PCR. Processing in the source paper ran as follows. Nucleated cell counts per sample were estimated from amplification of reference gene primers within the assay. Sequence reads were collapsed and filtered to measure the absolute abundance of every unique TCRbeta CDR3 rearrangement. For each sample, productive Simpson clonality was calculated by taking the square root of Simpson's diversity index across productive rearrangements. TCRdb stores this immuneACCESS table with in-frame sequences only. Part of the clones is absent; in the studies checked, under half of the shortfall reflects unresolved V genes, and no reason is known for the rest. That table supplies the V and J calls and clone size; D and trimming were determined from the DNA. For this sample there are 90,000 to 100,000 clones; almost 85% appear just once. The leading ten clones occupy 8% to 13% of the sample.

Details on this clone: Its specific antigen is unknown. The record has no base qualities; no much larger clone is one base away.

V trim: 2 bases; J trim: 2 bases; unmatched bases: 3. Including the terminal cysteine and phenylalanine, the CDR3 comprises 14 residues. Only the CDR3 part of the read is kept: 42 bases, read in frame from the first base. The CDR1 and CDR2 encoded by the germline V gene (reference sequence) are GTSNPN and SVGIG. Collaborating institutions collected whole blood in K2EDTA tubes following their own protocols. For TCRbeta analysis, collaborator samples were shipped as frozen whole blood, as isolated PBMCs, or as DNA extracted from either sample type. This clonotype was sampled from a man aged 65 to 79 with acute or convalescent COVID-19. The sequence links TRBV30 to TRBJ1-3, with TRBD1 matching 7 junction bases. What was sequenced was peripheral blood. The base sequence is TGTGCCTGGAGTATTGGGACAGCTGGAAACACCATATATTTT. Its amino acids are CAWSIGTAGNTIYF.